In its sample, the clone carrying this TCR beta chain was seen a few times. Sample-barcoded 5' priming and a J-beta primer mix drove a second PCR of roughly 6 to 12 cycles. TCRdb analysed the 5' RACE reads with MiXCR anew, one entry per CDR3 protein. Of approximately 880,000 distinct CDR3 sequences in the sample, roughly 43% were seen once. These data are taken from a study of blood T cells in healthy people across ages. Samples each had at least 5 micrograms of total RNA extracted. V gave up 5 bases and J gave up 6 bases, with 8 bases separating them. The CDR3 length is 11 residues. Germline lookup yields CDR1 MDHEN and CDR2 SYDVKM.

This chain joins TRBV28 and TRBJ2-7; D not resolved. The sequence was obtained from a young man in good health. The material sequenced was blood. As DNA, the CDR3 is TGTGCCAGCAGTCAACCCCGCGAGCAGTACTTC. Its protein product is CASSQPREQYF.